This entry concerns a single T cell receptor beta chain. The specificity of this receptor is unknown. Within one base of it there is no much larger clone, and no base qualities were kept. The record originates from a study of T cell changes during pregnancy in multiple sclerosis (dated by TCRdb to the late 2010s). Context from the whole study: Changes in the T cell repertoire over the course of pregnancy were examined in this study in women with multiple sclerosis.

The receptor library was made with the immunoSEQ multiplex PCR assay. In its TCRdb copy, this immuneACCESS table keeps in-frame sequences only and misses some clones. Where compared with another copy, unresolved V genes explain less than half of these, and the others have no known cause. Across this sample there are some 120,000 clones, with about 93% seen only once. Roughly 6.2% of the sample lies in the top ten. Here V drops 5 bases and J drops 0 bases, and the junction holds 10 bases not matched to any gene. The CDR3, cysteine through phenylalanine, is 17 amino acids long. The DNA shown is the 51-base CDR3, in frame from base 1. From a lookup of the germline V gene, CDR1 and CDR2 are MDHEN and SYDVKM.

The source material was peripheral blood, sampled before pregnancy. The source is a female donor with multiple sclerosis, enrolled in a pregnancy study. The chain is made from TRBV28 and TRBJ1-5, and 7 junction bases match TRBD1. The nucleotides read TGTGCCAGCAGTCCCCCGGGACAGCGTTATAGCAATCAGCCCCAGCATTTT. It is translated as CASSPPGQRYSNQPQHF.